Here is one T cell receptor beta chain with its context. V dropped 0 bases and J dropped 9 bases, with 4 bases sitting between them. The CDR3 consists of 11 residues. Germline V gene data show CDR1 as LGHNA and CDR2 as YNFKEQ. This record comes from a study of metastatic and nonmetastatic thyroid tumors. Before thyroid surgery, none of the patients had received any treatment. TCRdb reprocessed the PCR reads via MiXCR. The profile shows 25,000 to 35,000 clones, about 18% of them singletons. Sequenced material: blood. The TCR comes from a female donor with papillary thyroid cancer or a benign thyroid nodule (not recorded which). Some clones in this sample may be carry-over from other donors' samples. The chain has TRBV4-2 and TRBJ2-3; D call uncertain. CDR3 nucleotide sequence: TGTGCCAGCAGCCAAGATTTCACGCAGTATTTT. Translating it yields CASSQDFTQYF.